The clone carrying this T cell receptor (beta chain) was detected once. J gave up 4 bases and V 5 bases, and 8 bases lay outside the gene matches. The germline CDR1 and CDR2 sequences are LNHDA and SQIVND (reference sequence). The CDR3 length is 14 residues. The data belong to a study of blood T cell repertoires in COVID-19. About the study: There were acute and convalescent COVID-19 samples, and they came from the United States, Italy and Spain. T cells, B-cell-depleted T cells, or PBMCs provided the cDNA or gDNA that served as material.

Seattle researchers signed up patients amid active infection and tracked them longitudinally. Per the original methods: Quantification of nucleated cells was approximated via reference gene primer amplification. TCRdb keeps only in-frame clones here, not all; method: immunoSEQ multiplex PCR. That table furnishes V, J and clone size, whereas the DNA furnished D and trimming. The table shows roughly 350,000 clones, with around 87% occurring only once. The source is a woman in her forties or fifties with COVID-19, enrolled during active disease. The sequenced material came from peripheral blood. The chain couples TRBV19 to TRBJ2-7; 7 nucleotides agree with TRBD2. Written as DNA, the CDR3 is TGTGCCAGTAGTCCAGCCGGGACTATGTACGAGCAGTACTTC. It specifies CASSPAGTMYEQYF.